The rows below give T cell receptor beta chains drawn from one sample of a study of cytomegalovirus exposure and HLA in healthy donors. Only in-frame clones appear in the TCRdb table, and some are missing; sequencing was by immunoSEQ multiplex PCR. The profile shows about 160,000 clones, around 80% of them singletons. The source material was PBMCs. These receptors were obtained from a girl between 5 and 17 years old in good health and CMV-seropositive. Each CDR3 is given with its conserved first and last residue. A D gene is named only where the DNA matches it firmly. Clone size is shown for a subset of rows, as once, few, many or a class of expanded clone.

>NA|TRBJ1-1|TRBV25-1|NA
CASSKTRSSNTEAFF
TGTGCCAGCAGTAAGACGAGGAGTTCGAACACTGAAGCTTTCTTT
>few|TRBJ1-2|TRBV29-1|NA
CSALGAGYTF
TGCAGCGCCCTGGGGGCTGGCTACACCTTC
>NA|TRBJ1-2|TRBV19|TRBD1
CASSPGQPTNYGYTF
TGTGCCAGTAGTCCGGGACAGCCTACTAACTATGGCTACACCTTC
>NA|TRBJ2-5|TRBV6-5|NA
CASSYEGGETQYF
TGTGCCAGCAGTTATGAGGGTGGGGAGACCCAGTACTTC
>NA|TRBJ2-7|TRBV5-4|TRBD1
CASSLRQGGTYEQYF
TGTGCCAGCAGCTTAAGACAGGGGGGGACCTACGAGCAGTACTTC
>NA|TRBJ2-1|TRBV4-3|TRBD2
CASSQDSGGSSYNEQFF
TGCGCCAGCAGCCAAGATAGCGGGGGGAGCTCCTACAATGAGCAGTTCTTC
>NA|TRBJ2-7|TRBV5-1|TRBD2
CASSLATASGSPWQYF
TGCGCCAGCAGCTTGGCCACGGCTAGCGGGAGTCCTTGGCAGTACTTC
>NA|TRBJ1-5|TRBV28|NA
CASSFYSNQPQHF
TGTGCCAGCAGTTTCTATAGCAATCAGCCCCAGCATTTT
>once|TRBJ2-1|TRBV4-1|TRBD1
CASSQLGRQGGNEQFF
TGCGCCAGCAGCCAACTAGGGAGACAGGGTGGCAATGAGCAGTTCTTC
>NA|TRBJ1-5|TRBV28|NA
CASSSPLRGNQPQHF
TGTGCCAGCAGTTCTCCCTTACGGGGCAATCAGCCCCAGCATTTT
>NA|TRBJ1-1|TRBV11-3|NA
CASSFAAGTEAFF
TGTGCCAGCAGCTTTGCCGCCGGCACTGAAGCTTTCTTT
>few|TRBJ2-1|TRBV2|TRBD2
CASSEGVLAGYNEQFF
TGTGCCAGCAGTGAAGGTGTACTAGCGGGATACAATGAGCAGTTCTTC
>NA|TRBJ2-1|TRBV19|TRBD2
CASSITQRDFSEQFF
TGTGCCAGTAGTATCACACAGCGGGATTTCAGTGAGCAGTTCTTC
>NA|TRBJ1-1|TRBV2|NA
CASIPGRTEAFF
TGTGCCAGCATCCCTGGGAGAACTGAAGCTTTCTTT
>NA|TRBJ1-2|TRBV27|NA
CASSYTPGAGYTF
TGTGCCAGCAGTTACACCCCAGGGGCAGGCTACACCTTC
>NA|TRBJ2-7|TRBV9|NA
CASSSDTTYEQYF
TGTGCCAGCAGCTCAGACACCACCTACGAGCAGTACTTC
>NA|TRBJ2-7|TRBV28|NA
CASSFGLPDEQYF
TGTGCCAGCAGTTTCGGGTTGCCCGACGAGCAGTACTTC
>NA|TRBJ1-2|TRBV19|NA
CASSPDTYGYTF
TGTGCCAGTAGCCCGGACACCTATGGCTACACCTTC
>NA|TRBJ2-2|TRBV6-5|NA
CASSQSSDTGELFF
TGTGCCAGCAGTCAATCCTCGGACACCGGGGAGCTGTTTTTT
>NA|TRBJ2-7|TRBV27|TRBD2
CASSQRASGGTYEQYF
TGTGCCAGCAGTCAGCGGGCTAGCGGGGGTACCTACGAGCAGTACTTC
>NA|TRBJ2-3|TRBV9|TRBD2
CASSVVGAGEDTQYF
TGTGCCAGCAGCGTAGTGGGAGCGGGGGAGGATACGCAGTATTTT
>NA|TRBJ2-7|TRBV11-3|TRBD1
CASSSGQGASNEQYF
TGTGCCAGCAGCTCGGGACAGGGGGCTTCAAACGAGCAGTACTTC
>NA|TRBJ2-5|TRBV19|TRBD1
CASSIAGGVGVETQYF
TGTGCCAGTAGTATTGCAGGGGGCGTGGGTGTAGAGACCCAGTACTTC
>NA|TRBJ2-5|TRBV15|TRBD1
CATSKYGTGDQETQYF
TGTGCCACCAGCAAGTACGGGACAGGGGATCAAGAGACCCAGTACTTC
>few|TRBJ2-2|TRBV5-1|TRBD1
CASSLKGAGTGELFF
TGCGCCAGCAGCTTAAAGGGGGCGGGCACCGGGGAGCTGTTTTTT
>NA|TRBJ1-2|TRBV6-1|NA
CASSRTGQRGYTF
TGTGCCAGCAGCCGAACAGGGCAGCGTGGCTACACCTTC
>NA|TRBJ2-1|TRBV15|NA
CATSKKTGGAFNEQFF
TGTGCCACCAGCAAAAAAACCGGCGGAGCCTTCAATGAGCAGTTCTTC
>few|TRBJ2-5|TRBV18|NA
CASSPPGRGTETQYF
TGTGCCAGCTCACCACCGGGCAGGGGAACGGAGACCCAGTACTTC
>NA|TRBJ2-3|TRBV7-3|NA
CASSLQGGSTDTQYF
TGTGCCAGCAGCCTTCAGGGGGGATCAACAGATACGCAGTATTTT
>NA|TRBJ2-1|TRBV7-9|TRBD1
CASSARGGTGGYLNEQFF
TGTGCCAGCAGCGCCAGGGGAGGGACAGGGGGCTATCTCAATGAGCAGTTCTTC
>once|TRBJ1-1|TRBV7-2|NA
CASSHQGGGTEAFF
TGTGCCAGCAGCCACCAGGGAGGGGGCACTGAAGCTTTCTTT
>NA|TRBJ2-1|TRBV18|TRBD2
CASSPWGGGSYNEQFF
TGTGCCAGCTCACCGTGGGGGGGAGGCTCCTACAATGAGCAGTTCTTC
>NA|TRBJ2-2|TRBV2|TRBD1
CASFTGTDYTGELFF
TGTGCCAGCTTCACCGGGACAGACTACACCGGGGAGCTGTTTTTT
>once|TRBJ1-1|TRBV6-1|NA
CASSEWLQGSLRNTEAFF
TGTGCCAGCAGTGAATGGTTACAGGGAAGTCTAAGGAACACTGAAGCTTTCTTT
>NA|TRBJ2-1|TRBV5-6|NA
CASTPRQAPFDEQFF
TGTGCCAGCACCCCACGACAGGCCCCCTTTGATGAGCAGTTCTTC
>once|TRBJ2-2|TRBV6-4|TRBD1
CASSQGAPGGELFF
TGTGCCAGCAGCCAGGGGGCGCCGGGCGGGGAGCTGTTTTTT
>once|TRBJ1-1|TRBV7-9|TRBD1
CASSLRLMGTGGADTEAFF
TGTGCCAGCAGCTTAAGACTGATGGGGACAGGGGGAGCGGACACTGAAGCTTTCTTT
>NA|TRBJ2-7|TRBV2|NA
CASSATGTYEQYF
TGTGCCAGCAGTGCGACAGGAACCTACGAGCAGTACTTC
>NA|TRBJ1-4|TRBV5-4|TRBD1
CASSRDRYNEKLFF
TGTGCCAGCAGCCGGGACAGATATAATGAAAAACTGTTTTTT
>NA|TRBJ2-2|TRBV15|TRBD2
CATSTGLAGGATNTGELFF
TGTGCCACCAGCACCGGACTAGCGGGGGGCGCCACGAACACCGGGGAGCTGTTTTTT
>few|TRBJ1-3|TRBV11-3|NA
CASSSGGNTIYF
TGTGCCAGCAGCTCCGGTGGAAACACCATATATTTT
>NA|TRBJ1-5|TRBV7-6|NA
CASSLRPGGNQPQHF
TGTGCCAGCAGCCTCCGTCCCGGGGGCAATCAGCCCCAGCATTTT
>NA|TRBJ1-1|TRBV7-3|NA
CASSLTLGGASATEAFF
TGTGCCAGCAGCTTAACGTTAGGGGGGGCGAGTGCCACTGAAGCTTTCTTT
>NA|TRBJ2-3|TRBV16|NA
CASSQSGLTDTQYF
TGTGCCAGCAGCCAATCTGGGCTCACAGATACGCAGTATTTT
>NA|TRBJ2-5|TRBV9|TRBD1
CASSPDRAQETQYF
TGTGCCAGCAGCCCCGACAGGGCCCAAGAGACCCAGTACTTC
>NA|TRBJ2-3|TRBV2|NA
CAGQTGRERVNTQYF
TGTGCCGGCCAGACAGGGCGCGAGCGGGTAAATACGCAGTATTTT
>NA|TRBJ2-7|TRBV2|NA
CASSVLAVTYEQYF
TGTGCCAGCAGTGTGTTAGCAGTAACCTACGAGCAGTACTTC
>NA|TRBJ2-1|TRBV27|NA
CASSKFAGAVNNEQFF
TGTGCCAGCAGTAAGTTTGCAGGGGCCGTGAACAATGAGCAGTTCTTC
>once|TRBJ1-2|TRBV4-1|NA
CASSQESVEFRGSYGYTF
TGCGCCAGCAGCCAAGAATCGGTAGAGTTTAGGGGGAGCTATGGCTACACCTTC
>NA|TRBJ1-5|TRBV30|TRBD1
CAWGGQGNQPQHF
TGTGCCTGGGGGGGACAGGGCAATCAGCCCCAGCATTTT
>NA|TRBJ1-2|TRBV28|NA
CASSSIRQQGYTF
TGTGCCAGCAGCAGCATCCGACAGCAGGGCTACACCTTC
>NA|TRBJ2-3|TRBV28|TRBD1
CASSQGDTDTQYF
TGTGCCAGCAGTCAGGGGGACACAGATACGCAGTATTTT
>NA|TRBJ2-5|TRBV10-1|TRBD2
CASSESQPGGPETQYF
TGCGCCAGCAGTGAAAGTCAGCCGGGAGGGCCGGAGACCCAGTACTTC
>few|TRBJ2-7|TRBV30|NA
CAWSRGPQGMGEQYF
TGTGCCTGGAGTCGGGGCCCCCAGGGGATGGGGGAGCAGTACTTC